The present T cell receptor beta chain was sequenced within a study of blood T cell repertoires in COVID-19. As for the study in general: The United States, Italy and Spain were the sources of the acute and convalescent COVID-19 samples. T cells, B-cell-depleted T cells, or PBMCs provided the cDNA or gDNA that served as material.

Germline-derived CDR1 and CDR2 are SGHKS and YYEKEE (reference sequence). The CDR3 sequence is 14 residues long. V was pared by 0 bases and J by 1 base, with 7 bases between. Seattle researchers signed up patients amid active infection and tracked them longitudinally. Original handling: Reference gene primer amplification gave nucleated cell count estimates. Profiling relied on immunoSEQ multiplex PCR, and the TCRdb table lists in-frame clones only, not all of them. Clonal size and the V and J genes are those of that table, whereas D and trimming came from the DNA. The sample lists fewer than 200,000 clones, 82% occurring once.

The genes are TRBV5-5 and TRBJ2-5; D remains ambiguous. This receptor was identified in a woman aged 60 to 75 with COVID-19, enrolled during active disease. The sequencing sample was made of peripheral blood. The CDR3 sequence: CASSLVRAQETQYF. The CDR3 DNA reads TGTGCCAGCAGCTTGGTTCGAGCCCAAGAGACCCAGTACTTC.